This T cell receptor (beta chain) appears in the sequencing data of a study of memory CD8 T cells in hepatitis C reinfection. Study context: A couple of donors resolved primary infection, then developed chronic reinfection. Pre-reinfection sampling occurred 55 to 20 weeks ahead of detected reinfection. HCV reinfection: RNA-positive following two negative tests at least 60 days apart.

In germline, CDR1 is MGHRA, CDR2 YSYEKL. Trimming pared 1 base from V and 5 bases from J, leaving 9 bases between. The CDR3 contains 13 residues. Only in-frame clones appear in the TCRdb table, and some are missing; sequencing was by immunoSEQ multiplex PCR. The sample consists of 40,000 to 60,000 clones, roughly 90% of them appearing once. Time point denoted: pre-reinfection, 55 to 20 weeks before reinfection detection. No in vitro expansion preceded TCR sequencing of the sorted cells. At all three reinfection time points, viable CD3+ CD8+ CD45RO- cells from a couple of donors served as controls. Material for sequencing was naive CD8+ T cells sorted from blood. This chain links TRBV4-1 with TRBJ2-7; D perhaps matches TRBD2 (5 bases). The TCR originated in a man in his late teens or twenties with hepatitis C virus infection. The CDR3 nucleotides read TGCGCCAGCAGCCAAGGAAACGGGAACGAGCAGTACTTC. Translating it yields CASSQGNGNEQYF.